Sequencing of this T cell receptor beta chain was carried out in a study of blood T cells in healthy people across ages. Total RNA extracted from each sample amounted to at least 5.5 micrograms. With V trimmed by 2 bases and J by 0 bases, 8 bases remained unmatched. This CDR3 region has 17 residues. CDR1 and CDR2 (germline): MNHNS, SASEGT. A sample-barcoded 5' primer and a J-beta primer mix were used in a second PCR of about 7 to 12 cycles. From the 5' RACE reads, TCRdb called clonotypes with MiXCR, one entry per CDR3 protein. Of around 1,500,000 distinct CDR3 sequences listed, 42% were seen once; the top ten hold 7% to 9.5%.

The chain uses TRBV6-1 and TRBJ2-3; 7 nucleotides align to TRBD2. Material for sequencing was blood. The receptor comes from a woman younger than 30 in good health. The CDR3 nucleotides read TGTGCCAGCAGTGAAACCCTTCGTAGCGGGAGCACAGATACGCAGTATTTT. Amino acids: CASSETLRSGSTDTQYF.